The 8 T cell receptor beta chains reported below all come from one sample, sequenced in a study of beta chain features in type 1 diabetes. Sequenced material consisted of expressed TCRB transcripts (all of the isolated RNA was reverse transcribed). The method was immunoSEQ multiplex PCR; TCRdb's version includes in-frame clones alone and lacks a portion of them. Among about 360,000 clones, roughly 12% were seen once, and the ten largest hold more than 0.015%. Sequencing was done on a sample of naive CD4+ T cells from blood. These receptors came from a man younger than 35 in good health.

This clone turned up a few times. The chain recombines TRBV28 with TRBJ1-5; no clear D. The CDR3 totals 15 residues. V lost 3 bases and J 7 bases, leaving 16 bases between the germline ends. The germline CDR1 and CDR2 sequences are MDHEN and SYDVKM. Here the CDR3 reads CASSFPRQGHQPQHF. The CDR3, as DNA: TGTGCCAGCAGTTTCCCGAGACAAGGTCACCAGCCCCAGCATTTT. The whole variable domain, filled in from reference TRBV28 and TRBJ1-5, reads DVKVTQSSRYLVKRTGEKVFLECVQDMDHENMFWYRQDPGLGLRLIYFSYDVKMKEKGDIPEGYSVSREKKERFSLILESASTNQTSMYLCASSFPRQGHQPQHFGDGTRLSIL.

In its sample, this clone was seen a few times. This chain links TRBV29-1 with TRBJ2-7, with 12 bases fitting TRBD1. Germline CDR1 SQVTM, CDR2 ANQGSEA. The CDR3 loop spans 14 amino acids. After removal of 3 bases from V and 1 base from J, the junction contained 1 base not matched to a gene. DNA of the CDR3: TGCAGCGTTGAGGGACAGGGGGCTTCCTACGAGCAGTACTTC. Translated, it gives CSVEGQGASYEQYF.

V gene TRBV30 combines with J gene TRBJ1-1, with D possibly TRBD1 on 5 matching bases. This CDR3 spans 14 amino acids. The ends were cut back, 5 bases at V and 7 bases at J, with 20 bases in the middle. The germline CDR1 and CDR2 sequences are GTSNPN and SVGIG (reference sequence). CDR3 nucleotides: TGTGCCTGGGGGGGGACTCTCCGCGGAGGTGAAGCTTTCTTT. This sequence encodes CAWGGTLRGGEAFF.

V usage is TRBV5-4 and J usage is TRBJ1-1; D is undetermined. Germline V lookup: CDR1 SGHNT, CDR2 YYREEE (reference sequence). V dropped 3 bases and J dropped 1 base, with 7 bases sitting between them. There are 13 residues in the CDR3. The CDR3 coding sequence is TGTGCCAGCAGCTCTACGTGGAACACTGAAGCTTTCTTT. This encodes CASSSTWNTEAFF.

The genes are TRBV6-6 and TRBJ2-7; 9 nucleotides agree with TRBD1. The ends lost 6 bases at V and 6 bases at J; junction bases unmatched: 12. Germline V gives CDR1 MNHNY, CDR2 SVGAGI (reference sequence). The CDR3 totals 15 residues. The CDR3 protein is CASSPGTGTLGEQYF. Here the CDR3 DNA reads TGTGCCAGCAGCCCCGGGACAGGGACTCTCGGCGAGCAGTACTTC.

CDR3 loop: CASSPPLSVAGEETQYF. The CDR3 DNA is TGTGCCAGCAGTCCCCCATTGAGTGTAGCGGGGGAAGAGACCCAGTACTTC. The chain is built from TRBV28 and TRBJ2-5; TRBD2 aligns across 9 bases. This CDR3 contains 17 residues. Unmatched junction bases numbered 13, after V lost 5 bases and J lost 3 bases. Germline-derived CDR1 and CDR2 are MDHEN and SYDVKM.

This clone showed up just a few times. This chain uses TRBV7-3 with TRBJ2-3, with TRBD2 matching 16 bases. Germline V gives CDR1 SGHTA, CDR2 FQGTGA. V dropped 4 bases and J dropped 7; count of bases not matched to a gene: 5. This CDR3 is built from 16 residues. The CDR3 loop reads CASSSGLAGGLNTQYF. The CDR3, as DNA: TGTGCCAGCAGCTCGGGACTAGCGGGAGGGCTAAATACGCAGTATTTT.

The CDR3 nucleotides are TGTGCCAGCATACCAGGGGGCTTCAATCAGCCCCAGCATTTT. It encodes CASIPGGFNQPQHF. The chain combines TRBV28 with TRBJ1-5; 8 bases map to TRBD1. Germline V gene lookup returns CDR1 MDHEN and CDR2 SYDVKM. J gave up 3 bases and V 7 bases, and 5 bases lay outside the gene matches. The CDR3 spans 14 residues.